This record looks at one T cell receptor (beta chain) sequence and its context. These data originate in a study of cytomegalovirus exposure and HLA in healthy donors. Primers: 60 Vbeta forward and 13 Jbeta reverse. Some clones are missing from TCRdb's copy, which holds only in-frame ones; the method was immunoSEQ multiplex PCR. The data contain under 200,000 clones, 75% to 80% of them singletons. The specimen was PBMCs. The sequence derives from a woman in her forties in good health and CMV-seronegative.

For the CDR3, the DNA is TGTGCCAGCAGCTTGGGGACAAGGATGAACACTGAAGCTTTCTTT. Its translation: CASSLGTRMNTEAFF. The chain carries TRBV5-5 and TRBJ1-1, with D perhaps matching TRBD1 (5 bases). The V and J ends lost 0 bases and 0 bases respectively, with 9 bases between them. Germline V gives CDR1 SGHKS, CDR2 YYEKEE (reference sequence). The CDR3 spans 15 residues.